These 10 T cell receptor beta chains were all obtained from the same sample, sequenced in a study of T cell changes during pregnancy in multiple sclerosis. Method: immunoSEQ multiplex PCR; TCRdb's copy keeps in-frame clones and lacks some. This sample has around 88,000 clones, with almost 95% found just once. This sample comprised peripheral blood, obtained in the first trimester of pregnancy. The receptors here all came from a female donor with multiple sclerosis, enrolled in a pregnancy study.

The rearrangement uses TRBV27 and TRBJ2-7; D might be TRBD2 (5 bases). Germline V lookup: CDR1 MNHEY, CDR2 SMNVEV (reference sequence). V was shortened by 1 base and J by 6 bases, with 16 bases between the two germline ends. The CDR3 has 15 amino acids. The CDR3 nucleotides read TGTGCCAGCAGTTTATTTTCGGGGTACATCGGCGAGCAGTACTTC. Its protein is CASSLFSGYIGEQYF.

For the CDR3, the DNA is TGTGCCAGCAGCGGTCTAGGGGCCCAGTACTTC. Its translation is CASSGLGAQYF. V gene TRBV9 combines with J gene TRBJ2-5; D might be TRBD1 (5 bases). Trimming took 3 bases from V and 9 from J, leaving 9 bases between them. This CDR3 is 11 amino acids long. Per germline, CDR1 SGDLS and CDR2 YYNGEE.

This chain links TRBV27 with TRBJ2-1, with TRBD2 identical over 10 bases. The J segment lost 3 bases and the V segment lost 2 bases, leaving 7 bases of the junction unmatched. This CDR3 has 17 amino acids. Per germline, CDR1 MNHEY and CDR2 SMNVEV (reference sequence). The CDR3 loop is CASSLRTSGGLYNEQFF. The CDR3 nucleotides are TGTGCCAGCAGTTTACGGACTAGCGGAGGGCTCTACAATGAGCAGTTCTTC.

This clone was found once. This chain joins TRBV7-2 and TRBJ1-2; TRBD1 might be the D (6 bases). The CDR3 is 13 residues long. Germline CDR1 reads SGHTA; CDR2 reads FQGNSA. V lost 5 bases and J 8 bases, leaving 15 bases between the germline ends. This CDR3 is CASSGTPGGGYTF. The CDR3 DNA follows: TGTGCCAGCAGCGGGACACCCGGGGGGGGCTACACCTTC.

The CDR3 region is CASSLTVTSGANVLTF. The CDR3 nucleotides are TGTGCCAGCAGTTTGACAGTGACCTCTGGGGCCAACGTCCTGACTTTC. The gene calls are TRBV27 and TRBJ2-6; a weak D match, TRBD1 (5 bases). This CDR3 region has 16 residues. Germline assignment: CDR1 MNHEY and CDR2 SMNVEV (reference sequence). V lost 3 bases to trimming and J lost 0 bases, with 9 bases between them.

The J gene is TRBJ2-7, the V gene TRBV28; TRBD1 might be the D (5 bases). This CDR3 contains 15 residues. V gave up 2 bases and J gave up 0 bases, with 11 bases separating them. From germline, CDR1 is MDHEN and CDR2 SYDVKM. The chain's CDR3 is CASSLGQGLSYEQYF. The CDR3 DNA reads TGTGCCAGCAGTTTAGGGCAGGGCCTCTCCTACGAGCAGTACTTC.

The chain has TRBV7-8 and TRBJ1-3; perhaps TRBD1 as D (6 bases). This CDR3 has 16 amino acids. Deletions cut 0 bases from V and 4 bases from J, with 13 bases between. Looked up from germline, CDR1 is SGHVS and CDR2 is FQNEAQ. The CDR3 region is CASSLAIQGEGNTIYF. DNA for the CDR3: TGTGCCAGCAGCTTAGCTATACAGGGAGAAGGAAACACCATATATTTT.

This clone was picked up one time. The J gene is TRBJ1-2, the V gene TRBV6-5; a possible D gene is TRBD1 (5 bases). The germline V and J ends were trimmed by 6 bases and 8 bases, with 13 bases remaining between them. From germline, CDR1 is MNHEY and CDR2 SVGAGI. The CDR3 spans 12 residues. The CDR3 DNA is TGTGCCAGCAGCCACGGGGGAGGCGGCTACACCTTC. Protein product: CASSHGGGGYTF.

The chain combines TRBV27 with TRBJ2-7; TRBD2 matches at 8 bases. V was clipped by 1 base and J by 2 bases; unmatched bases: 7. The CDR3 sequence is 16 residues long. Looked up from germline, CDR1 is MNHEY and CDR2 is SMNVEV (reference sequence). DNA for the CDR3: TGTGCCAGCAGTTTATTAACTAGCGGAGCAACCTACGAGCAGTACTTC. Its translation: CASSLLTSGATYEQYF.

V gene TRBV4-2 combines with J gene TRBJ2-7, with TRBD2 identical over 9 bases. The CDR3 covers 16 residues. Trimming removed 4 bases from V and 0 bases from J; junction bases left unmatched: 7. Germline CDR1 is LGHNA and CDR2 is YNFKEQ. CDR3 amino acids: CASSRETSGNSYEQYF. The CDR3 bases are TGTGCCAGCAGCCGAGAGACTAGCGGAAACTCCTACGAGCAGTACTTC.